Listed below are T cell receptor beta chains from one sample, sequenced in a study of cytomegalovirus exposure and HLA in healthy donors. Repertoires were generated with immunoSEQ multiplex PCR, while TCRdb's copy carries only in-frame clones and drops some. Here the sample spans about 170,000 clones, around 83% being singletons. Specimen: PBMCs. The receptors originated from a girl aged 2-10 years in good health and CMV-seropositive. CDR3s include the opening cysteine and the closing phenylalanine or tryptophan. The D gene is left open where the match is weak. Clone sizes are given selectively: once, few, many, or a class where the clone is expanded.

v_gene	d_gene	j_gene	abundance	CDR3nt	CDR3aa
TRBV5-6	TRBD1	TRBJ1-2	.	TGTGCCAGCAGCTGGGACAGGGTCGGAGGCTACACCTTC	CASSWDRVGGYTF
TRBV30	TRBD2	TRBJ2-1	.	TGTGCCCGGGAGCGGGAGGAGTCCTACAATGAGCAGTTCTTC	CAREREESYNEQFF
TRBV6-1	TRBD2	TRBJ2-7	few	TGTGCCAGCAGCTACCTGACTAGCGGGTACGAGCAGTACTTC	CASSYLTSGYEQYF
TRBV27	.	TRBJ2-7	.	TGTGCCAGCAGTTTATCTCTGGACAGCCTCACGTACGAGCAGTACTTC	CASSLSLDSLTYEQYF
TRBV30	.	TRBJ2-3	.	TGTGCCTGGAGTGACGGGGCAGATACGCAGTATTTT	CAWSDGADTQYF
TRBV30	.	TRBJ2-1	few	TGTGCCTGGAGTGTAACGGCGGGACCCTACAATGAGCAGTTCTTC	CAWSVTAGPYNEQFF
TRBV4-1	TRBD2	TRBJ2-1	.	TGCGCCAGCAGCCAAGTGGGACTAGCGGATTACAATGAGCAGTTCTTC	CASSQVGLADYNEQFF
TRBV9	TRBD1	TRBJ1-2	.	TGTGCCAGCAGCGCAGGGGGTTATGGCTACACCTTC	CASSAGGYGYTF
TRBV5-8	.	TRBJ2-5	.	TGTGCCAGCAGCGTATCCTCTAGAAAACAAGAGACCCAGTACTTC	CASSVSSRKQETQYF
TRBV28	TRBD1	TRBJ1-5	.	TGTGCCAGCAGTTTATTCAGGGGGCTTAGCAATCAGCCCCAGCATTTT	CASSLFRGLSNQPQHF
TRBV30	TRBD2	TRBJ2-1	.	TGTGCCTGGAGCCGATTTTCTAGCGGGCGGGACAATGAGCAGTTCTTC	CAWSRFSSGRDNEQFF
TRBV27	.	TRBJ2-5	.	TGTGCCAGCAGTCCCCTCGTGGGGTTACGGGGAGAGAGGACCCAGTACTTC	CASSPLVGLRGERTQYF
TRBV7-3	.	TRBJ2-6	.	TGTGCCAGCAGTATAGGGGACTCTGGGGCCAACGTCCTGACTTTC	CASSIGDSGANVLTF
TRBV29-1	TRBD2	TRBJ2-7	.	TGCAGCGTTCTGGCGGGAGGTTCCTACGAGCAGTACTTC	CSVLAGGSYEQYF
TRBV5-6	TRBD1	TRBJ1-3	few	TGTGCCAGCAGCTTGCCGGGACAGGGAAACACCATATATTTT	CASSLPGQGNTIYF
TRBV5-1	TRBD1	TRBJ2-7	.	TGCGCCAGCAGCCGGACAGGGAGCTCCTACGAGCAGTACTTC	CASSRTGSSYEQYF
TRBV2	.	TRBJ2-5	.	TGTGCCAGCGTTGGCAAGCGCGGAGAGACCCAGTACTTC	CASVGKRGETQYF
TRBV5-1	.	TRBJ1-1	once	TGCGCCAGCATAGCAGCTTTCACTGAAGCTTTCTTT	CASIAAFTEAFF
TRBV2	.	TRBJ1-5	.	TGTGCCAGCAGGTACAGGGTGAATAGCAATCAGCCCCAGCATTTT	CASRYRVNSNQPQHF
TRBV7-9	TRBD1	TRBJ1-1	.	TGTGCCAGCAGCCCCGGGACAGGGAGTACTGAAGCTTTCTTT	CASSPGTGSTEAFF
TRBV5-6	TRBD2	TRBJ2-7	few	TGTGCCAGCAGCTTACTAGCGGGCGTCAACACCTACGAGCAGTACTTC	CASSLLAGVNTYEQYF
TRBV10-3	.	TRBJ1-2	.	TGTGCCATCAGTGAGTCGGAGGGTCTGGCCTATGGCTACACCTTC	CAISESEGLAYGYTF
TRBV6-1	TRBD2	TRBJ2-1	.	TGTGCCAGCAGTGAAACGGGACTAGGAGACAATGAGCAGTTCTTC	CASSETGLGDNEQFF
TRBV14	.	TRBJ2-1	.	TGTGCCAGCAGCCCTCGTTCTGGCGGTAACAATGAGCAGTTCTTC	CASSPRSGGNNEQFF
TRBV6-1	TRBD2	TRBJ2-3	.	TGTGCCAGCAGTGAAGCAGCGGGAGTCACAGATACGCAGTATTTT	CASSEAAGVTDTQYF
TRBV28	.	TRBJ1-2	.	TGTGCCAGCAGTCCAAATCGGCTAGAGGGCTACACCTTC	CASSPNRLEGYTF
TRBV4-2	TRBD2	TRBJ2-7	.	TGTGCCAGCAGCCAAATATTAGCGGGAGGGAACGAGCAGTACTTC	CASSQILAGGNEQYF
TRBV4-1	TRBD2	TRBJ2-1	.	TGCGCCAGCAGCCAGGGTCTAGCGGGAGCCAATGAGCAGTTCTTC	CASSQGLAGANEQFF
TRBV4-1	.	TRBJ2-5	few	TGCGCCAGCAGCCCTACCCAAGGGACTGAAGAGACCCAGTACTTC	CASSPTQGTEETQYF
TRBV5-1	.	TRBJ2-3	.	TGCGCCAGCAGCTTGGGTGAGCCAGATACGCAGTATTTT	CASSLGEPDTQYF
TRBV5-1	TRBD2	TRBJ2-5	.	TGCGCCAGCAGCCCAACAAGGGGAGGGGAGACCCAGTACTTC	CASSPTRGGETQYF
TRBV6-1	.	TRBJ1-1	.	TGTGCCAGCAGTGACCAGACGACAGAGTTACACACTGAAGCTTTCTTT	CASSDQTTELHTEAFF
TRBV6-1	TRBD1	TRBJ1-5	.	TGTGCCAGCAGTGACCCGGACAGGGTTAGTCAGCCCCAGCATTTT	CASSDPDRVSQPQHF
TRBV4-2	.	TRBJ2-7	.	TGTGCCAGCAGCCAAGAGGTTAGCGAGTCCTACGAGCAGTACTTC	CASSQEVSESYEQYF
TRBV4-1	TRBD2	TRBJ2-1	.	TGCGCCAGCAGCCATGCGGGACTATGGGGCTACAATGAGCAGTTCTTC	CASSHAGLWGYNEQFF
TRBV27	.	TRBJ2-7	.	TGTGCCAGCAGTGTATCCGGCAGGGTTGAGCAGTACTTC	CASSVSGRVEQYF
TRBV5-6	.	TRBJ1-5	few	TGTGCCAGCAGCTTGACAGGAGCAACCGCCAATCAGCCCCAGCATTTT	CASSLTGATANQPQHF
TRBV28	.	TRBJ1-3	few	TGTGCCAGCAGTTTATCTGGAGCTGGAAACACCATATATTTT	CASSLSGAGNTIYF
TRBV2	.	TRBJ2-3	.	TGTGCCAGCAGGGAGTTGTCGGAGGATACGCAGTATTTT	CASRELSEDTQYF
TRBV6-1	TRBD1	TRBJ1-4	.	TGTGCCAGCAGTGAAGGACAGGGTTCCGAAAAACTGTTTTTT	CASSEGQGSEKLFF
TRBV30	.	TRBJ1-5	.	TGTGCCTGGAGTGAGGGGAATCAGCCCCAGCATTTT	CAWSEGNQPQHF
TRBV19	.	TRBJ1-5	once	TGTGCCAGTAGCCGCCACAGGTTGAAGGGCAATCAGCCCCAGCATTTT	CASSRHRLKGNQPQHF
TRBV28	.	TRBJ2-5	.	TGTGCCAGCAGACAAAGGGGTTCCCAAGAGACCCAGTACTTC	CASRQRGSQETQYF
TRBV30	TRBD1	TRBJ2-7	once	TGTGCCTGGAGTGCGACCCTCGGACAGGACCCCTACGAGCAGTACTTC	CAWSATLGQDPYEQYF
TRBV2	.	TRBJ2-3	.	TGTGCCAGCAGTGAAGGACTCGATACGGGGGCAGATACGCAGTATTTT	CASSEGLDTGADTQYF